These T cell receptor beta chains were read from a single sample in a study of identical twins. A single record per CDR3 protein comes from TCRdb applying MiXCR to the 5' RACE reads. This sample has more than 1.5 million distinct CDR3 sequences, with around a third found just once. The sequenced material came from cord blood. These receptors were obtained from a newborn girl in good health. Each CDR3 is given with its conserved first and last residue. A D gene is named only where the DNA matches it firmly. Size is stated for part of the rows, as once, few or many counts, or as a class when the clone is expanded.

>TRBV2|TRBD1|few|TRBJ2-4
TGTGCCAGCAGCCAGAGACAGGGGCCTTACGGAAACATTCAGTACTTC
CASSQRQGPYGNIQYF
>TRBV29-1|NA|NA|TRBJ1-2
TGCAGCGTTGAATCGGGATTCACTAACTATGGCTACACCTTC
CSVESGFTNYGYTF
>TRBV12-3/TRBV12-4|TRBD1|NA|TRBJ2-1
TGTGCCAGCAGTTCCGGACAGGGCAATCAGCAGTTCTTC
CASSSGQGNQQFF
>TRBV28|TRBD1|NA|TRBJ1-5
TGTGCCAGCAGTTTATCGGGTAAACAGGGGAAGCACAATCAGCCCCAGCATTTT
CASSLSGKQGKHNQPQHF
>TRBV7-9|NA|NA|TRBJ1-2
TGTGCCAGCAGCTTAGCGGTAGGGGGGATGGCCCCTAACTATGGCTACACCTTC
CASSLAVGGMAPNYGYTF
>TRBV2|NA|NA|TRBJ1-5
TGTGCCAGCATTTCAGGGCACGGGGGGGTCAATCAGCCCCAGCATTTT
CASISGHGGVNQPQHF
>TRBV20-1|NA|NA|TRBJ1-1
TGCAGTGCAGAGGGACACCCCTTTGAAGCTTTCTTT
CSAEGHPFEAFF
>TRBV4-2|NA|NA|TRBJ2-5
TGTGCCAGCAGCCAAGACACGGGGCGACAAGAGACCCAGTACTTC
CASSQDTGRQETQYF
>TRBV12-3/TRBV12-4|TRBD1|few|TRBJ1-2
TGTGCCAGCACCCTCGACAGGGCCTATGGCTACACCTTC
CASTLDRAYGYTF
>TRBV12-3/TRBV12-4|NA|NA|TRBJ2-1
TGTGCCAGCAGTTTCACGAAGAACAATGAGCAGTTCTTC
CASSFTKNNEQFF
>TRBV7-9|NA|few|TRBJ2-7
TGTGCCAGCAGCCCGGGACGGTTAGCCTCCTACGAGCAGTACTTC
CASSPGRLASYEQYF
>TRBV27|NA|NA|TRBJ2-3
TGTGCCAGCAGTTGGCGGGCCCGCACAGATACGCAGTATTTT
CASSWRARTDTQYF
>TRBV20-1|TRBD2|NA|TRBJ2-7
TGCAGTGCTTCAAGGACTAGCGGGGACTACGAGCAGTACTTC
CSASRTSGDYEQYF
>TRBV12-3/TRBV12-4|NA|NA|TRBJ2-7
TGTGCCAGCAGCCAATATCGAGAGAGTGGCCAGTACTTC
CASSQYRESGQYF
>TRBV5-1|TRBD2|few|TRBJ2-5
TGCGCCAGCAGCCCTCGACTAGCCGATCCTCAAGAGACCCAGTACTTC
CASSPRLADPQETQYF
>TRBV29-1|NA|few|TRBJ1-1
TGCAGCGTAGATACAGGGCAGAACACTGAAGCTTTCTTT
CSVDTGQNTEAFF
>TRBV7-2|NA|many|TRBJ2-3
TGTGCCAGCAGCAGCAACGGGTTAGATACGCAGTATTTT
CASSSNGLDTQYF
>TRBV20-1|TRBD2|NA|TRBJ2-1
TGCAGTGCTAGTTGGGGGGGGAGGCACAATGAGCAGTTCTTC
CSASWGGRHNEQFF
>TRBV24-1|TRBD2|many|TRBJ2-3
TGTGCCACCAGTGGTCCAATTACAGGGACTAGGCAGTATTTT
CATSGPITGTRQYF
>TRBV4-1|NA|NA|TRBJ1-1
TGCGCCAGCAGCCCCAGACACCTAAACACTGAAGCTTTCTTT
CASSPRHLNTEAFF
>TRBV12-3/TRBV12-4|TRBD1|many|TRBJ1-2
TGTGCCAGCAGTACACGTGAGGGGGCCTATGGCTACACCTTC
CASSTREGAYGYTF
>TRBV20-1|TRBD2|NA|TRBJ2-7
TGCAGTGCTAGGCCCTTTCTAGCGGGGGGAGGTTACTACGAGCAGTACTTC
CSARPFLAGGGYYEQYF
>TRBV11-2|NA|many|TRBJ2-3
TGTGCCAGCAGCCCAGGGATTAAGGATACGCAGTATTTT
CASSPGIKDTQYF
>TRBV7-8|NA|NA|TRBJ2-3
TGTGCCAGCAGCCCCAGGAGGGTAGTGGCAGATACGCAGTATTTT
CASSPRRVVADTQYF
>TRBV7-9|NA|NA|TRBJ1-1
TGTGCCAGCAGCTTTATCTTCGCATCGGCTTTCTTT
CASSFIFASAFF
>TRBV27|TRBD1|NA|TRBJ2-3
TGTGCCAGCAGTTTATACGGACAGGGCCTGGATACGCAGTATTTT
CASSLYGQGLDTQYF
>TRBV20-1|TRBD1|NA|TRBJ1-2
TGCAGCGCCGACAGGGGGCGCACTAACTATGGCTACACCTTC
CSADRGRTNYGYTF
>TRBV4-1|NA|NA|TRBJ1-2
TGCGCCAGCAGCCAAGCCGGGACTTCCCCGTATGGCTACACCTTC
CASSQAGTSPYGYTF
>TRBV10-3|TRBD2|NA|TRBJ2-1
TGTGCCATCAGCCGAACGACTAGCGGTCACAATGAGCAGTTCTTC
CAISRTTSGHNEQFF
>TRBV2|TRBD2|once|TRBJ2-5
TGTGCCAGCAGTGTCGGGCCTAGCGGGGACGTTTGGCAGTACTTC
CASSVGPSGDVWQYF
>TRBV12-3/TRBV12-4|NA|few|TRBJ1-2
TGTGCCAGCAATAGATGGGGGAGCTATGGCTACACCTTC
CASNRWGSYGYTF